This TCR beta chain stems from a study of cytomegalovirus exposure and HLA in healthy donors. Regarding the study as a whole: Some V segments, TRBV6-2 and TRBV6-3 among them, were indistinguishable and were therefore excluded. There was a cluster of highly shared sequence variants that was likely a sequencing artifact. Common viral pathogens seemed, in a later analysis, to connect with several of the most significant clusters.

In regard to this clone: What it recognizes is unknown.

The V end was cut by 0 bases, the J end by 4 bases, with 12 bases between. CDR3 size: 15 residues. Germline V gives CDR1 MNHEY, CDR2 SVGAGI. PCR employed 60 Vbeta and 13 Jbeta primers. Here immunoSEQ multiplex PCR was the method, and the copy in TCRdb shows in-frame clones only, minus some. The data contain about 130,000 clones, approximately 68% of them singletons. The clonotype was recovered from a man aged 25-45 years in good health and CMV-seropositive. The sequencing sample was made of PBMCs. This chain uses TRBV6-5 with TRBJ1-1; a possible D gene is TRBD1 (5 bases). In DNA form, the CDR3 reads TGTGCCAGCAGTTACTCGTTGCGGGGCCTCACTGAAGCTTTCTTT. Protein product: CASSYSLRGLTEAFF.